The clone carrying this T cell receptor (beta chain) appeared once. The sample is drawn from a study of blood T cell repertoires in COVID-19. Across the whole study: Collection of acute and convalescent COVID-19 samples took place in the United States, Italy and Spain. Nucleic acid was either cDNA or gDNA, and it came from T cells, B-cell-depleted T cells, or PBMCs.

As originally analysed: Quantification of nucleated cells was approximated via reference gene primer amplification. The table came from immunoSEQ multiplex PCR; TCRdb's copy has only in-frame clones and leaves some out. The V and J calls and clone size are taken from that table; D and trimming were inferred from the DNA. Found here are some 200,000 clones, roughly 80% of them singletons; the top ten hold 10%. J was trimmed by 5 bases and V by 2 bases; bases with no gene match: 6. CDR3 length: 14 amino acids. The germline V gene encodes CDR1 SQVTM and CDR2 ANQGSEA. The receptor comes from a woman older than 75 with acute or convalescent COVID-19. The sequencing input was peripheral blood. The rearrangement uses TRBV29-1 and TRBJ2-5; 9 bases are a match to TRBD1. Here the CDR3 DNA reads TGCAGCGTTGAATGGGACAGGGTACGGGAGACCCAGTACTTC. Protein: CSVEWDRVRETQYF.